This T cell receptor beta chain originates from a study of Graves' ophthalmopathy and Graves' hyperthyroidism. With 7 bases removed from V and 5 bases from J, the gap between germline ends came to 11 bases. The CDR3 is 12 amino acids. Looked up from germline, CDR1 is MDHEN and CDR2 is SYDVKM. Overall study results and limits: Blood shared most expanded thyroid clonotypes above 0.001 frequency.

RNA transcripts provided the template for amplifying TCR beta CDR3 regions. After a first-round RT-PCR with HTBI primers, a second-round multiplex PCR was run. TCRdb analysed the multiplex PCR reads with MiXCR anew, one entry per CDR3 protein. The sample carries about 620,000 distinct CDR3 sequences, roughly 20% recorded once. As the starting material, around 9.1 ml of fresh peripheral blood yielded the PBMCs. This clonotype was found many times. The antigen is unknown. Material for sequencing was peripheral blood. This clonotype was obtained from a young woman with stable Graves' hyperthyroidism. Some clones in this sample may be carry-over from other donors' samples. The chain recombines TRBV28 with TRBJ2-5; D is unclear. CDR3 nucleotide sequence: TGTGCCAGCAATCGAGAGAAGGAGACCCAGTACTTC. As protein: CASNREKETQYF.